This T cell receptor (beta chain) was observed in a study of CD8 T cells in ankylosing spondylitis. This CDR3 spans 16 amino acids. TCRdb reanalysed the 5' RACE reads using MiXCR and keeps one entry per CDR3 protein. The sample holds 250,000 to 400,000 distinct CDR3 sequences; around a tenth are singletons and the top ten take roughly 9.2%. Remarks on this clonotype: Its antigen is currently unknown.

Overall study findings and caveats: Disease-associated clonotypes exhibited CD8+ identity and were relatively infrequent in peripheral blood.

V is TRBV21-1 and J is TRBJ1-4. TRBV21-1 is termed a pseudogene. The material sequenced was blood, either unsorted or a sorted T cell fraction (not recorded which). The sequence was collected from a female donor with ankylosing spondylitis or in good health (not recorded which). DNA of the CDR3: TGTGCCAGCAGGAAAGTCAATCGGATAACTAATGAAAAACTGTTTTTT. This encodes CASRKVNRITNEKLFF.